Below are 6 T cell receptor beta chains sequenced from a single sample in a study of T-cell memory formation after mild COVID-19. TCRdb re-called the 5' RACE reads with MiXCR, one entry per CDR3 protein. The sample consists of hundreds of thousands of distinct CDR3 sequences, about 20% of them appearing once. The sample was PBMCs or a T cell subset sorted from them (not recorded which). The receptors were gathered from an adult woman who had mild COVID-19 (a few samples of this study predate the infection). Cell type and time point are not known.

In its sample, this clonotype was seen many times. The CDR3 DNA sequence: TGTGCCAGTAGTATAGGCAGGGGAGTCTTAGATGGCAATCAGCCCCAGCATTTT. The encoded protein is CASSIGRGVLDGNQPQHF. The J gene is TRBJ1-5, the V gene TRBV19; D may be TRBD1 (6 bases). The CDR3 totals 18 residues. Germline-derived CDR1 and CDR2 are LNHDA and SQIVND (reference sequence). The V gene lost 1 base and the J gene lost 2 bases, with 18 bases spanning the gap. Looking up the rest from reference TRBV19 and TRBJ1-5 gives the full variable domain: DGGITQSPKYLFRKEGQNVTLSCEQNLNHDAMYWYRQDPGQGLRLIYYSQIVNDFQKGDIAEGYSVSREKKESFPLTVTSAQKNPTAFYLCASSIGRGVLDGNQPQHFGDGTRLSIL.

V usage is TRBV7-2 and J usage is TRBJ2-1; 9 positions match TRBD2. V was pared by 6 bases and J by 7 bases, with 22 bases of the junction left unmatched. The CDR3 has 19 amino acids. Germline CDR1 reads SGHTA; CDR2 reads FQGNSA. The CDR3 region has the DNA TGTGCCAGCAGTCACGAGGTTTGGGTAGCGGGAGACCTGGGGAATGAGCAGTTCTTC. This gives the protein CASSHEVWVAGDLGNEQFF.

In its sample, this clonotype was seen a few times. This chain uses TRBV3-1 with TRBJ2-3; D gene uncertain. V lost 8 bases, J lost 1 base, and 16 bases lay in between. The CDR3 extends over 15 amino acids. CDR1 is LGHDT, CDR2 YNNKEL, per germline (reference sequence). CDR3 sequence reads: CASGAAPRGTDTQYF. The DNA for the CDR3 is TGTGCCAGCGGCGCGGCTCCCCGGGGCACAGATACGCAGTATTTT.

This clonotype was detected only a few times. The rearrangement joins TRBV19 to TRBJ2-1; TRBD2 agrees at 8 bases. CDR1 is LNHDA and CDR2 is SQIVND in the germline V gene (reference sequence). V dropped 3 bases and J dropped 6; count of bases not matched to a gene: 7. The CDR3 contains 15 residues. For the CDR3, the DNA is TGTGCCAGTAGTATCTCGGCGGGAGGTGGCAATGAGCAGTTCTTC. Protein sequence: CASSISAGGGNEQFF. The variable domain in full, completed from reference TRBV19 and TRBJ2-1, reads DGGITQSPKYLFRKEGQNVTLSCEQNLNHDAMYWYRQDPGQGLRLIYYSQIVNDFQKGDIAEGYSVSREKKESFPLTVTSAQKNPTAFYLCASSISAGGGNEQFFGPGTRLTVL.

The chain links TRBV7-2 to TRBJ1-4; D perhaps matches TRBD1 (6 bases). Germline CDR1 is SGHTA and CDR2 is FQGNSA. The CDR3 runs 15 residues. Between the trimmed V and J ends, which lost 5 bases and 8 bases, there was a span of 18 bases. CDR3 protein: CASSPHGGPGEKLFF. In DNA form, the CDR3 reads TGTGCCAGCAGCCCGCACGGGGGGCCGGGCGAAAAACTGTTTTTT.

This chain links TRBV29-1 with TRBJ2-1; 12 positions agree with TRBD2. The length of the CDR3 is 17 residues. CDR1 and CDR2 (germline): SQVTM, ANQGSEA. V shed 4 bases, J shed 0 bases, and the junction held 7 bases outside the gene matches. The CDR3 loop is CSVVSTSGRTSYNEQFF. As DNA, the CDR3 is TGCAGCGTTGTCTCGACTAGCGGGAGAACCTCCTACAATGAGCAGTTCTTC.